The 12 T cell receptor beta chains presented below share a single source sample, sequenced in a study of breast tumors, draining lymph nodes, adjacent tissues. Samples came from axillary lymph nodes draining the breast cancer. TCRdb re-called the multiplex PCR reads through MiXCR, storing one row per CDR3 protein. In the table there are approximately 100,000 distinct CDR3 sequences, 30% of which are singletons. The sample was axillary lymph node tissue. These receptors were taken from a female donor with breast cancer. Some clones in this sample may be carry-over from other donors' samples.

This clonotype occurred once. The chain combines TRBV20-1 with TRBJ2-1; 10 nucleotides match TRBD2. The CDR3 spans 19 residues. Per the germline V gene, CDR1 is DFQATT and CDR2 is SNEGSKA (reference sequence). Trimming took 5 bases from V and 0 from J; bases not matched to a gene: 16. The CDR3: CSAEDPLAGATSSYNEQFF. The CDR3 DNA sequence: TGCAGTGCTGAGGACCCCCTAGCGGGGGCCACAAGCTCCTACAATGAGCAGTTCTTC.

This clonotype was picked up many times. The chain joins TRBV2 to TRBJ1-6; the match to TRBD1 covers 7 bases. From germline, CDR1 is SNHLY and CDR2 FYNNEI. V dropped 6 bases and J dropped 9; count of bases not matched to a gene: 8. The CDR3 spans 14 residues. The CDR3 nucleotides are TGTGCCAGCAGGGGGGCACAGGGGAGTTCACCCCTCCACTTT. Its translation is CASRGAQGSSPLHF.

This clonotype was counted many times. The chain is built from TRBV7-2 and TRBJ2-7; weak D call: TRBD2 (5 bases). The germline V and J ends were trimmed by 3 bases and 2 bases, with 11 bases remaining between them. Looked up from germline, CDR1 is SGHTA and CDR2 is FQGNSA. The CDR3 is 14 amino acids. CDR3 amino acids: CASSFQSGTYEQYF. The CDR3 DNA reads TGTGCCAGCAGCTTCCAAAGCGGCACCTACGAGCAGTACTTC.

CDR3 region: CASSSGFDHGASEQYF. As DNA, the CDR3 is TGTGCCAGCAGCTCAGGATTCGACCACGGGGCCTCCGAGCAGTACTTC. The chain couples TRBV7-8 to TRBJ2-7; D possibly uses TRBD1 or TRBD2 (5 bases each). The CDR3 is 16 amino acids. The V end was cut by 4 bases, the J end by 6 bases, with 22 bases between. CDR1 SGHVS and CDR2 FQNEAQ come from the germline V gene.

This chain links TRBV6-5 with TRBJ2-7; D unclear. V gave up 10 bases and J gave up 4 bases, with 17 bases separating them. CDR3 length equals 13 residues. Germline V gene sequence: CDR1 MNHEY, CDR2 SVGAGI. The CDR3 here is CATKEGIDYEQYF. The CDR3 DNA follows: TGTGCCACCAAAGAAGGGATTGATTACGAGCAGTACTTC.

This clonotype was recorded at least ten times. The chain is built from TRBV4-1 and TRBJ1-6, with 8 bases lining up with TRBD1. Trimming took 4 bases from V and 5 from J; bases not matched to a gene: 7. Per germline, CDR1 MGHRA and CDR2 YSYEKL. The CDR3 runs 16 residues. CDR3 region: CASSPGTGFDNSPLHF. CDR3 nucleotide sequence: TGCGCCAGCAGCCCAGGGACAGGTTTTGATAATTCACCCCTCCACTTT.

At least ten counts were recorded for this clonotype. The chain links TRBV19 to TRBJ2-3; 12 nucleotides line up with TRBD2. Germline CDR1 is LNHDA and CDR2 is SQIVND (reference sequence). V trimming: 0 bases; J trimming: 4 bases; junction bases outside the gene matches: 8. The CDR3 contains 18 residues. The DNA for the CDR3 is TGTGCCAGTAGTATAGAAAGGGCTAGCGGGGGGGCGGCAGATACGCAGTATTTT. This encodes CASSIERASGGAADTQYF. The variable domain in full, with the rest retrieved from reference TRBV19 and TRBJ2-3, is DGGITQSPKYLFRKEGQNVTLSCEQNLNHDAMYWYRQDPGQGLRLIYYSQIVNDFQKGDIAEGYSVSREKKESFPLTVTSAQKNPTAFYLCASSIERASGGAADTQYFGPGTRLTVL.

This clonotype has ten or more counts. This clone may be a read error of a much larger clone one base away. V and J are TRBV20-1 and TRBJ2-1, with D uncertain. CDR1 and CDR2 (germline): DFQATT, SNEGSKA (reference sequence). The CDR3 runs 11 residues. In DNA form, the CDR3 reads TGCAGTGCTAGGACCTACAATGAGCAGTCCTTC. Its protein product is CSARTYNEQSF.

This clonotype was seen many times. V usage is TRBV19 and J usage is TRBJ1-5; D not resolved. This CDR3 spans 13 amino acids. The V gene's germline CDR1 is LNHDA and CDR2 SQIVND (reference sequence). V shed 7 bases and J shed 0 bases, with 7 bases lying between them. DNA for the CDR3: TGTGCCAGTACGCGCAATAGCAATCAGCCCCAGCATTTT. It encodes CASTRNSNQPQHF.

J is TRBJ2-7 and V is TRBV5-4; TRBD2 matches 14 bases. This CDR3 has 14 residues. CDR1 is SGHNT, CDR2 YYREEE, per germline (reference sequence). Trimming cost V 6 bases and J 6 bases; bases outside gene matches: 5. CDR3 bases: TGTGCCAGCATCGGGACTAGCGGGAGTGGCGAGCAGTACTTC. Translating it yields CASIGTSGSGEQYF.

As for this clonotype: This may arise from a read error, as a much more abundant clone is one base away. The chain carries TRBV20-1 and TRBJ1-2, with D tentatively TRBD1 (6 bases). Germline V gene sequence: CDR1 DFQATT, CDR2 SNEGSKA (reference sequence). Trimming took 7 bases from V and 10 from J, leaving 22 bases between them. This CDR3 contains 13 residues. This chain's CDR3 is CSVWGQGEGAYTF. CDR3 DNA: TGCAGTGTATGGGGGCAGGGTGAAGGTGCCTACACCTTC.

This clonotype was found a few times. The gene calls are TRBV12-3 or TRBV12-4 and TRBJ1-1, with D possibly being TRBD1 (5 bases). V lost 6 bases and J lost 4, with 6 bases in between. The CDR3 spans 11 residues. The CDR3, as DNA: TGTGCCAGCAGCAGGGTCACTGAAGCTTTCTTT. Translated: CASSRVTEAFF.